The subject of this entry is one T cell receptor beta chain. Its antigen is unidentified. These data come from a study of chemoradiotherapy in HPV16-positive cancers. Findings of the study overall: The functional HPV-specific definition rests on just two HPV16-positive patients.

Produced via immunoSEQ multiplex PCR; TCRdb's table is partial and in-frame only. The profile shows 25,000 to 40,000 clones, around 88% of them singletons. Germline V gene sequence: CDR1 LNHDA, CDR2 SQIVND (reference sequence). After removal of 5 bases from V and 7 bases from J, the junction contained 5 bases not matched to a gene. The CDR3 covers 13 residues. Repeated repertoire sampling spanned the course of chemoradiotherapy. This TCR came from a human donor with HPV-associated anogenital cancer. The chain uses TRBV19 and TRBJ2-1; 7 bases align to TRBD2. The sample here was blood, taken from a patient who underwent chemoradiotherapy. CDR3 region: CASSYLGLNEQFF. CDR3 DNA sequence: TGTGCCAGTAGTTATTTGGGACTAAATGAGCAGTTCTTC.